The T cell receptor (beta chain) under discussion was sequenced for a study of CD8 T cells in Susac syndrome. Random hexamers were used to reverse transcribe about 0.45 to 1 ug of RNA. Using its own MiXCR run on the immunoSEQ multiplex PCR reads, TCRdb lists one record per CDR3 protein. This table holds around 170,000 distinct CDR3 sequences, nearly 97% found once. This clonotype showed up just once. CDR1 and CDR2 from the germline V gene are GTSNPN and SVGIG (reference sequence). This CDR3 has 14 amino acids. After removal of 3 bases from V and 4 bases from J, the junction contained 8 bases not matched to a gene.

This chain links TRBV30 with TRBJ1-1, with 7 bases matching TRBD1. Source material: CD4+ T cells from PBMCs. This clonotype was obtained from a human donor with Susac syndrome. CDR3 nucleotides: TGTGCCTGGAGCCGGGACAGAAGGGGCACTGAAGCTTTCTTT. Translating gives CAWSRDRRGTEAFF.